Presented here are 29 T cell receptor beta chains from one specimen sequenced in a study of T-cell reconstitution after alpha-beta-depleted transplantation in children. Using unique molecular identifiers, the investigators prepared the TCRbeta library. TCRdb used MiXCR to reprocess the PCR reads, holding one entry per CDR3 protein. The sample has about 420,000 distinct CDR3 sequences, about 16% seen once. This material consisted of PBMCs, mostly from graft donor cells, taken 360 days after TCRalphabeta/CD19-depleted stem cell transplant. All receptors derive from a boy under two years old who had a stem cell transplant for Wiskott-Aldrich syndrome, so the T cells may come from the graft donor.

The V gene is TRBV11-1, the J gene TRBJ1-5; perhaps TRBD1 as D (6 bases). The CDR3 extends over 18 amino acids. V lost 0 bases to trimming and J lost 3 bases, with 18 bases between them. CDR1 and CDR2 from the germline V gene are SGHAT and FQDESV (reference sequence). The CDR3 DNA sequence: TGTGCCAGCAGCTTAGCGTTGAGCAGGGGCTCTTCCAATCAGCCCCAGCATTTT. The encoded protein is CASSLALSRGSSNQPQHF.

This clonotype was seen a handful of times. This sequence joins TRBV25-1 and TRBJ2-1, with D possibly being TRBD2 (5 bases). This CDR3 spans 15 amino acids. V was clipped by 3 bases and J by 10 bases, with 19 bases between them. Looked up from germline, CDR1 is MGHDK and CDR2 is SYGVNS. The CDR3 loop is CASSDQRRTGIEQFF. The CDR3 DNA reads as TGTGCCAGCAGTGATCAGCGGAGAACTGGGATCGAGCAGTTCTTC.

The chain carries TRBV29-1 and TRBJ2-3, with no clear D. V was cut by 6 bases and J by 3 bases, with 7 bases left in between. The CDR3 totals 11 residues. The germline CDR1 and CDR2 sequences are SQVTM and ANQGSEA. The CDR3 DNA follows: TGCAGCGTCCGAGCTACAGATACGCAGTATTTT. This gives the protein CSVRATDTQYF.

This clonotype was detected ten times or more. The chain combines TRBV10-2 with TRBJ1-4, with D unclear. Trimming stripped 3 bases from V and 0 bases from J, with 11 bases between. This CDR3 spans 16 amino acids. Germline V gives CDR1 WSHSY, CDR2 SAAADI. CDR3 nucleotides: TGCGCCAGCAGTGAATGGAGATTTGCAACTAATGAAAAACTGTTTTTT. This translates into CASSEWRFATNEKLFF.

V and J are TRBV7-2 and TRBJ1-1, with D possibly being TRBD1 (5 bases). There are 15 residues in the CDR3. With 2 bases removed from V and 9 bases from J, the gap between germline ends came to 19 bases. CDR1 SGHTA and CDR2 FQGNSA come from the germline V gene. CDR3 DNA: TGTGCCAGCAGCTTAAACCAGGGTAGGGGAAAAAAAGCTTTCTTT. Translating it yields CASSLNQGRGKKAFF.

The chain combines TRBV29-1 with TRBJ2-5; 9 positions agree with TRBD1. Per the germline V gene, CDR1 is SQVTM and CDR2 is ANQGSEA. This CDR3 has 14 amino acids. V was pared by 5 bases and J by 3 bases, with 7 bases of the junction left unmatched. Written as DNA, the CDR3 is TGCAGCGTTTACGGGGGGACAGGGAAAGAGACCCAGTACTTC. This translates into CSVYGGTGKETQYF.

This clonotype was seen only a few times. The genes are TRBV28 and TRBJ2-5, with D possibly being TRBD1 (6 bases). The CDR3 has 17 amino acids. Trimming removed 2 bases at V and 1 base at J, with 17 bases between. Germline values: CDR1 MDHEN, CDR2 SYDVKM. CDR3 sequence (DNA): TGTGCCAGCAGTTTACGAGGGACAAGGGATATCCAAGAGACCCAGTACTTC. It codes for CASSLRGTRDIQETQYF.

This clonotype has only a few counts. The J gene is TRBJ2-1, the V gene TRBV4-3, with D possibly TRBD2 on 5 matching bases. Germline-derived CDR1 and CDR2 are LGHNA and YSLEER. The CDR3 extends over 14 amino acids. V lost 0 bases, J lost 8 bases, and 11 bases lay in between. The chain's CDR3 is CASSQDTRLHEQFF. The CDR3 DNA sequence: TGCGCCAGCAGCCAAGATACTAGGTTACATGAGCAGTTCTTC.

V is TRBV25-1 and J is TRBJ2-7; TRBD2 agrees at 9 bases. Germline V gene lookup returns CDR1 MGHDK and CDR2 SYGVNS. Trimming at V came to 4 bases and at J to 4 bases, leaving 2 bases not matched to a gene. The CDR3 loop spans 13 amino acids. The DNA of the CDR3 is TGTGCCAGCAGTGGGACTAGCGTGTACGAGCAGTACTTC. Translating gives CASSGTSVYEQYF.

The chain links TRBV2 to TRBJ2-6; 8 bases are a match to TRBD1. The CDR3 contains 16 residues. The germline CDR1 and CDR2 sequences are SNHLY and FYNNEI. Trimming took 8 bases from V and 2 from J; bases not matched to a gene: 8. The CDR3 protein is CASLDRGAPGANVLTF. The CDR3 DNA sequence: TGTGCCAGCCTAGACAGGGGCGCCCCTGGGGCCAACGTCCTGACTTTC. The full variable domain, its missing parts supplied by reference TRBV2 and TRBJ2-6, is EPEVTQTPSHQVTQMGQEVILRCVPISNHLYFYWYRQILGQKVEFLVSFYNNEISEKSEIFDDQFSVERPDGSNFTLKIRSTKLEDSAMYFCASLDRGAPGANVLTFGAGSRLTVL.

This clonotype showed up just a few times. CDR3 DNA: TGTGCCAGCAGTAAAACTAGCGGGAGAATCTACGAGCAGTACTTC. Translation: CASSKTSGRIYEQYF. The genes are TRBV6-1 and TRBJ2-7; 11 bases agree with TRBD2. Germline-derived CDR1 and CDR2 are MNHNS and SASEGT. The CDR3 is 15 residues long. Losses at the gene ends were 5 bases for V and 3 bases for J; bases not matched to a gene: 6.

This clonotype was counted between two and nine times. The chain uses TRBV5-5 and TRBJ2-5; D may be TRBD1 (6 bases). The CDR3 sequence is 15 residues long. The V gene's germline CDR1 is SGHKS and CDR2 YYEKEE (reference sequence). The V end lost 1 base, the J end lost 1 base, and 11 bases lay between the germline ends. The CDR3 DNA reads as TGTGCCAGCAGCTTGCGAAGGGACACCCAAGAGACCCAGTACTTC. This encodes CASSLRRDTQETQYF. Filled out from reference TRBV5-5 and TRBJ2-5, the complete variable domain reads DAGVTQSPTHLIKTRGQQVTLRCSPISGHKSVSWYQQVLGQGPQFIFQYYEKEERGRGNFPDRFSARQFPNYSSELNVNALLLGDSALYLCASSLRRDTQETQYFGPGTRLLVL.

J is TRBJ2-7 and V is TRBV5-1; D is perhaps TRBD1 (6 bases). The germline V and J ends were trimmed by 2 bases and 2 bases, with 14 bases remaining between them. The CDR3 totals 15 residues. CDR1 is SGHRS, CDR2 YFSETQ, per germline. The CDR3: CASSLQGDPTYEQYF. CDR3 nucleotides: TGCGCCAGCAGCTTACAGGGAGACCCGACCTACGAGCAGTACTTC.

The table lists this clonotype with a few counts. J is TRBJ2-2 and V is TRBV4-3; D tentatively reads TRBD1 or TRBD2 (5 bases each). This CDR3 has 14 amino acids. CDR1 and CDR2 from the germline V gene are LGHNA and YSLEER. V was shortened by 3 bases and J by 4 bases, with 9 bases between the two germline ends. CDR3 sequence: CASSQGTVTGELFF. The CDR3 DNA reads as TGCGCCAGCAGCCAGGGGACGGTCACCGGGGAGCTGTTTTTT.

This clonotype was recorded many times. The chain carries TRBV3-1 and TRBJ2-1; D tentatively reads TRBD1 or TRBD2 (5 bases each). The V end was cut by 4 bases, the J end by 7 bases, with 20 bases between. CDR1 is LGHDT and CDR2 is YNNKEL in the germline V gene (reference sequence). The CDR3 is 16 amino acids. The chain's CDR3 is CASSLGGTRNGNEQFF. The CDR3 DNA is TGTGCCAGCAGCCTGGGTGGGACCAGGAATGGTAATGAGCAGTTCTTC.

The CDR3: CASSRDTSAGELFF. The CDR3 bases are TGTGCCAGCAGCCGAGATACTAGCGCCGGGGAGCTGTTTTTT. The chain has TRBV7-2 and TRBJ2-2; 7 bases are a match to TRBD2. The CDR3 loop spans 14 amino acids. Germline CDR1 and CDR2: SGHTA and FQGNSA. The V gene end was trimmed by 5 bases and the J gene end by 6 bases; junction bases not matched to a gene: 6.

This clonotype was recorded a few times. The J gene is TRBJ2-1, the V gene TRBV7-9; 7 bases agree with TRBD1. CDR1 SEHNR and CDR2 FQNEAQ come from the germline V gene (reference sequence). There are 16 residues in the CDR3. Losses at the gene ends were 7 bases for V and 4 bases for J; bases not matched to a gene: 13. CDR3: CASNAPTGKEYNEQFF. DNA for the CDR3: TGTGCCAGCAATGCCCCGACAGGGAAGGAATACAATGAGCAGTTCTTC.

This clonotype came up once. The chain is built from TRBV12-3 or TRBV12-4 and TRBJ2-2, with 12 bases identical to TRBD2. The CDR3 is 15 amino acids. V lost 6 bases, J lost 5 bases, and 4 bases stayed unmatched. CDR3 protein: CASRMTSGGTGELFF. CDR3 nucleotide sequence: TGTGCCAGCAGAATGACTAGCGGGGGTACCGGGGAGCTGTTTTTT.

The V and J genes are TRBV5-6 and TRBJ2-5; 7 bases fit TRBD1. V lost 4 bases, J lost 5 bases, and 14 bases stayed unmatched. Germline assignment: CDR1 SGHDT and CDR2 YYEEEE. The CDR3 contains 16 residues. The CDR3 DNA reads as TGTGCCAGCAGCCCAACCGGAAGGACAGGATCGGAGACCCAGTACTTC. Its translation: CASSPTGRTGSETQYF.

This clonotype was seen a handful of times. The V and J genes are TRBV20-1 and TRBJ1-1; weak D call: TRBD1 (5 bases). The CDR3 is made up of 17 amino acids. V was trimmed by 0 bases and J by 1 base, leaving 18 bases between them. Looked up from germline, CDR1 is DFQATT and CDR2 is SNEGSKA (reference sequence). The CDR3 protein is CSARDHRGRTANTEAFF. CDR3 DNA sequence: TGCAGTGCTAGAGATCATAGGGGTCGGACGGCGAACACTGAAGCTTTCTTT.

The CDR3 DNA reads as TGTGCCAGCAGCCTATTAGACAGGGGTCGTCAGCCCCAGCATTTT. Its translation is CASSLLDRGRQPQHF. The J gene is TRBJ1-5, the V gene TRBV2; 8 bases agree with TRBD1. CDR1 and CDR2 from the germline V gene are SNHLY and FYNNEI. The junction had 10 bases not matched to a gene; V was cut back by 6 bases and J by 6 bases. The CDR3 runs 15 residues.

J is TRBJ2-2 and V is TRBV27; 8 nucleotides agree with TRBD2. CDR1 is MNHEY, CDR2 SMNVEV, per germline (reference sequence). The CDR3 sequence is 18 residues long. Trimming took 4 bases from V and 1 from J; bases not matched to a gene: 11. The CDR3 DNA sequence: TGTGCCAGCAGTTCTGTAGTAGCGGGGCCGTGGAACACCGGGGAGCTGTTTTTT. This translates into CASSSVVAGPWNTGELFF.

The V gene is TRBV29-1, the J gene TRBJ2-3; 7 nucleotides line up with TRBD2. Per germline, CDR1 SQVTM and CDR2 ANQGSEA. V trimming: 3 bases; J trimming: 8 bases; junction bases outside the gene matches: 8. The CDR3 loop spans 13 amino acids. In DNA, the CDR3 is TGCAGCGTTGACGTGGGAGGGCCCTCTACGCAGTATTTT. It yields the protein CSVDVGGPSTQYF.

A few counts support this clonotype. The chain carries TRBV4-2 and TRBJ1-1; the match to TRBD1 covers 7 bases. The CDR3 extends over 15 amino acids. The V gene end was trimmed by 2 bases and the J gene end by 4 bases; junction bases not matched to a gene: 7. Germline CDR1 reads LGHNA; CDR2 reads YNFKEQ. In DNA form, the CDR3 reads TGTGCCAGCAGCCAACTCAGGGGGGGGAGCACTGAAGCTTTCTTT. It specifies CASSQLRGGSTEAFF.

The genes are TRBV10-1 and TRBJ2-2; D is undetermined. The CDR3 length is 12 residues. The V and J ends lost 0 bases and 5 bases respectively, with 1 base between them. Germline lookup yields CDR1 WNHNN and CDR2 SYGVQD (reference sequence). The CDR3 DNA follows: TGCGCCAGCAGTGAGTCGACCGGGGAGCTGTTTTTT. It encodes CASSESTGELFF.

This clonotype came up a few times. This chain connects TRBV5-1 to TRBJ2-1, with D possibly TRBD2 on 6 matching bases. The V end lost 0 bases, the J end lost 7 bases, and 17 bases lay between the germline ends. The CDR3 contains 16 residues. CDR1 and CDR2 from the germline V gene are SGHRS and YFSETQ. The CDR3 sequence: CASSLVGGTMGNEQFF. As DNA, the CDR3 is TGCGCCAGCAGCTTGGTTGGCGGGACGATGGGAAATGAGCAGTTCTTC.

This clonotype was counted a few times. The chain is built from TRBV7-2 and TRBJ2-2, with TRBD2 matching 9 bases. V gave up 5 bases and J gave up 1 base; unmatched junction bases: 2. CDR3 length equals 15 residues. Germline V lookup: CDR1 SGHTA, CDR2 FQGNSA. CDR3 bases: TGTGCCAGCAGCATTAGCGGGAGGAACACCGGGGAGCTGTTTTTT. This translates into CASSISGRNTGELFF.

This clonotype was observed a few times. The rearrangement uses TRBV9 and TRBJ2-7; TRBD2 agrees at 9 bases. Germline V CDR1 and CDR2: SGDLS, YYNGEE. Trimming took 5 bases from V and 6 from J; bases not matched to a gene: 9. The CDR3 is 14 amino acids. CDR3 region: CASRRGATSGEQYF. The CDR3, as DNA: TGTGCCAGCAGAAGGGGGGCGACTAGCGGCGAGCAGTACTTC.

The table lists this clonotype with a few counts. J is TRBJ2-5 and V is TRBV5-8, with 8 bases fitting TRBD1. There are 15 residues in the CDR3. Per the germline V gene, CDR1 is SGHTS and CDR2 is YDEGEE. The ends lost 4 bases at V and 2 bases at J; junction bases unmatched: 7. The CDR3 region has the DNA TGTGCCAGCAGCCGACGGACAGGGTGGCAAGAGACCCAGTACTTC. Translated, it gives CASSRRTGWQETQYF.